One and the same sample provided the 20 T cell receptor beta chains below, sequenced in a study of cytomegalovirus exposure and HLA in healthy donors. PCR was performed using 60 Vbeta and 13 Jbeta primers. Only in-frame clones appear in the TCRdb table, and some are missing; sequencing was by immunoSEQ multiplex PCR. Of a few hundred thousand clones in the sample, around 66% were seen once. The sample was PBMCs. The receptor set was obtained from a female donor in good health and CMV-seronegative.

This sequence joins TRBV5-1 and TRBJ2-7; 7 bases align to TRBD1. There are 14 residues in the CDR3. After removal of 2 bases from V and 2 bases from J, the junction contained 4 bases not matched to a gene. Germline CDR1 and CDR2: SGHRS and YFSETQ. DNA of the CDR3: TGCGCCAGCAGCTTACTAGGGGGCCCCTACGAGCAGTACTTC. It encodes CASSLLGGPYEQYF.

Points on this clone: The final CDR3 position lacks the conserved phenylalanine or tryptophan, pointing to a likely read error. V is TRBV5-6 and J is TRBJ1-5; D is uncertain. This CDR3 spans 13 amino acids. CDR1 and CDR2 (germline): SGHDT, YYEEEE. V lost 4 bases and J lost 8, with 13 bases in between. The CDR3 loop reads CASSRGGKEPQHL. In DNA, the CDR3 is TGTGCCAGCAGCCGGGGAGGGAAGGAGCCCCAGCATCTT.

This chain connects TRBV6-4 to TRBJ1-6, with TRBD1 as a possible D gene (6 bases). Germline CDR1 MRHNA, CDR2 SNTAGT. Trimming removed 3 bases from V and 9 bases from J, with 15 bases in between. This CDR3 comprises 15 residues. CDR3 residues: CASSEVWGHASPLHF. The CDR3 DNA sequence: TGTGCCAGCAGTGAAGTGTGGGGACATGCTTCACCCCTCCACTTT.

CDR3 coding DNA: TGTGCCAGCAGCGACAGGGCGGGCAATGAAAAACTGTTTTTT. Its translation is CASSDRAGNEKLFF. The V gene is TRBV6-5, the J gene TRBJ1-4, with 7 bases identical to TRBD1. V lost 6 bases to trimming and J lost 5 bases; unmatched junction nucleotides: 6. The CDR3 covers 14 residues. Germline V CDR1 and CDR2: MNHEY, SVGAGI.

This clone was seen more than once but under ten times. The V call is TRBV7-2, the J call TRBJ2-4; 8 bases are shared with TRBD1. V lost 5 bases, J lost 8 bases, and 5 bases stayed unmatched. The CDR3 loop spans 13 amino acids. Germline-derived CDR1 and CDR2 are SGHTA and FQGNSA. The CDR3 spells CASSADREDIQYF. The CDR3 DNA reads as TGTGCCAGCAGCGCGGACAGGGAGGACATTCAGTACTTC.

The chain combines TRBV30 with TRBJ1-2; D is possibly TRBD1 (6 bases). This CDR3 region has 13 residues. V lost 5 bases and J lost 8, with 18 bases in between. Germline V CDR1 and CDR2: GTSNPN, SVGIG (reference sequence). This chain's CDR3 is CAWARGGRAGYTF. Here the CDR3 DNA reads TGTGCCTGGGCCCGGGGGGGGCGCGCCGGCTACACCTTC.

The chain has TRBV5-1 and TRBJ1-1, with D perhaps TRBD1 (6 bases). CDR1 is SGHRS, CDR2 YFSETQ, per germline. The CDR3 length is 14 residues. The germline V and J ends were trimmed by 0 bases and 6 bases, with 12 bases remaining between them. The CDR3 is CASSLAGGRAEAFF. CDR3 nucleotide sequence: TGCGCCAGCAGCTTGGCGGGGGGCAGGGCTGAAGCTTTCTTT.

DNA of the CDR3: TGCGCCAGCAGCTTGTGGGCTTGGGACAGGGTTTCCAATACCTACGAGCAGTACTTC. This codes for CASSLWAWDRVSNTYEQYF. This sequence joins TRBV5-1 and TRBJ2-7, with 9 bases fitting TRBD1. The V gene's germline CDR1 is SGHRS and CDR2 YFSETQ. The length of the CDR3 is 19 residues. The J segment lost 2 bases and the V segment lost 1 base, leaving 16 bases of the junction unmatched.

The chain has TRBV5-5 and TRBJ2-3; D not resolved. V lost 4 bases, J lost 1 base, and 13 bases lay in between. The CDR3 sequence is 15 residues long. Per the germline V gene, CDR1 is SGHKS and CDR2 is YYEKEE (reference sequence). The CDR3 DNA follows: TGTGCCAGCAGCGACTTGCTAGTGGGCACAGATACGCAGTATTTT. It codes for CASSDLLVGTDTQYF.

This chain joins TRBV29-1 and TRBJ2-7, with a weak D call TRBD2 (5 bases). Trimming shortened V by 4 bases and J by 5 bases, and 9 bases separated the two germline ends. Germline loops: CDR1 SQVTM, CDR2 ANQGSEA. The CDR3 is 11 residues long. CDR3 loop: CSVGSGNEQYF. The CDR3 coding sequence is TGCAGCGTTGGGTCGGGGAACGAGCAGTACTTC.

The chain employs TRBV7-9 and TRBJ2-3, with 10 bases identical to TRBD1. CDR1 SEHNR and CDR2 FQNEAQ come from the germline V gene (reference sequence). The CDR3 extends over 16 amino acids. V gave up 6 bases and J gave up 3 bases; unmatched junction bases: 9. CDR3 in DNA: TGTGCCAGCAGAAGACAGGGGGCAATGGGGACAGATACGCAGTATTTT. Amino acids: CASRRQGAMGTDTQYF.

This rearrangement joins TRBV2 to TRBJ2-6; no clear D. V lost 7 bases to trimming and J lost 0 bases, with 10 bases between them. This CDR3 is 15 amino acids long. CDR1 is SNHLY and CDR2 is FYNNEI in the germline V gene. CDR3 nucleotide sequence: TGTGCCAGCACCCCACGGAGCTCTGGGGCCAACGTCCTGACTTTC. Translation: CASTPRSSGANVLTF. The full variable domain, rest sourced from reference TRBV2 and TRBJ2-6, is EPEVTQTPSHQVTQMGQEVILRCVPISNHLYFYWYRQILGQKVEFLVSFYNNEISEKSEIFDDQFSVERPDGSNFTLKIRSTKLEDSAMYFCASTPRSSGANVLTFGAGSRLTVL.

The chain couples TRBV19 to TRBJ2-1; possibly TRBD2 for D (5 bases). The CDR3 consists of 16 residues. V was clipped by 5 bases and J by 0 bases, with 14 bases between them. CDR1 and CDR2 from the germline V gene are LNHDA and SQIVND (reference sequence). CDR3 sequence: CASSPGLVLSYNEQFF. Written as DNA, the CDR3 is TGTGCCAGTAGTCCCGGACTGGTCCTCTCCTACAATGAGCAGTTCTTC.

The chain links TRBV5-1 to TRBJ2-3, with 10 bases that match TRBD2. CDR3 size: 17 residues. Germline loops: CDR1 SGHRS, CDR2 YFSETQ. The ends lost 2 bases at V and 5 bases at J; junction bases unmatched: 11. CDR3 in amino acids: CASSFSLAGAAGDTQYF. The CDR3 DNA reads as TGCGCCAGCAGCTTCTCCCTAGCGGGAGCCGCGGGAGATACGCAGTATTTT. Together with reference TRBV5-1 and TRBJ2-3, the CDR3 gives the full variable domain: KAGVTQTPRYLIKTRGQQVTLSCSPISGHRSVSWYQQTPGQGLQFLFEYFSETQRNKGNFPGRFSGRQFSNSRSEMNVSTLELGDSALYLCASSFSLAGAAGDTQYFGPGTRLTVL.

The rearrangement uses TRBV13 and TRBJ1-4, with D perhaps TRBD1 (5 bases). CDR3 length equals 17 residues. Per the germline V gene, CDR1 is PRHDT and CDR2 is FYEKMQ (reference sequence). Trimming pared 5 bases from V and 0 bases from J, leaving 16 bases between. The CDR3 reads CASSVRQPVATNEKLFF. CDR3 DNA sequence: TGTGCCAGCAGCGTACGACAGCCCGTTGCAACTAATGAAAAACTGTTTTTT. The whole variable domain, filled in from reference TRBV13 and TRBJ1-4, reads AAGVIQSPRHLIKEKRETATLKCYPIPRHDTVYWYQQGPGQDPQFLISFYEKMQSDKGSIPDRFSAQQFSDYHSELNMSSLELGDSALYFCASSVRQPVATNEKLFFGSGTQLSVL.

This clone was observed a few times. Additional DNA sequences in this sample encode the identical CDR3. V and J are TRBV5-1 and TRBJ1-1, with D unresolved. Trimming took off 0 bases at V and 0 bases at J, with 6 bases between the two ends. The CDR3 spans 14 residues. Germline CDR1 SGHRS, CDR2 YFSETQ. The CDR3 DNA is TGCGCCAGCAGCTTGGACAACCTGAACACTGAAGCTTTCTTT. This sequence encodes CASSLDNLNTEAFF.

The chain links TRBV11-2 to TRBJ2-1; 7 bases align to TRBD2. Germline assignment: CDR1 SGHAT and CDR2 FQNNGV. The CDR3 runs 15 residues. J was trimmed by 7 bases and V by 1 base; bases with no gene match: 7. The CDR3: CASSLGGGVLNEQFF. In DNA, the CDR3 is TGTGCCAGCAGCTTAGGGGGAGGGGTGCTGAATGAGCAGTTCTTC.

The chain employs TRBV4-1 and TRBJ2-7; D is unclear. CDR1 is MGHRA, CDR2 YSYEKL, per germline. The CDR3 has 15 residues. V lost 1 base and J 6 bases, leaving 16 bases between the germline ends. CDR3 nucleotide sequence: TGCGCCAGCAGCCAAGCGAGATCACTTGGCGGCGAGCAGTACTTC. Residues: CASSQARSLGGEQYF.

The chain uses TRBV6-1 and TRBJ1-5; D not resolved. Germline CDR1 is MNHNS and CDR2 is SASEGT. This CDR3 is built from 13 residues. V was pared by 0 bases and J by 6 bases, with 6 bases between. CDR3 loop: CASSEAEIQPQHF. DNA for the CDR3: TGTGCCAGCAGTGAAGCGGAGATTCAGCCCCAGCATTTT.

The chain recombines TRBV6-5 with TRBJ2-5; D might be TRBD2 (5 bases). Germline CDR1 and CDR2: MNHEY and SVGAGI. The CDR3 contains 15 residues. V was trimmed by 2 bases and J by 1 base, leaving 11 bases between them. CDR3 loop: CASSYEGTTQETQYF. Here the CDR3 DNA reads TGTGCCAGCAGTTACGAGGGAACCACCCAAGAGACCCAGTACTTC.